The T cell receptor (beta chain) under discussion was sequenced for a study of shared clonotypes between healthy human individuals. The split of CD4+ cells yielded CD45RA+ naive and CD45RA-negative memory subsets. With regard to this clone: The antigen is not known.

The length of the CDR3 is 15 residues. Trimming took 2 bases from V and 9 from J; bases not matched to a gene: 9. The germline V gene has CDR1 KGHSH and CDR2 LQKENI. Sequencing was performed with immunoSEQ multiplex PCR; in TCRdb, only in-frame clones are kept and a portion is missing. The sample includes 1.6 million or so clones, 98% of them seen just once. General study points: Against clonotypes common to all four donors, non-shared ones had lower generation probabilities.

The rearrangement links TRBV18 to TRBJ2-1, with 8 bases identical to TRBD1. The source is a man in his thirties or forties in good health. The sequenced material came from naive CD4+ T cells sorted from blood. Documented subset: CD45RA+ positively selected. This CDR3 is CASSPSTGVGGEQFF. CDR3 sequence (DNA): TGTGCCAGCTCACCATCGACAGGGGTTGGGGGTGAGCAGTTCTTC.